This passage covers 10 T cell receptor beta chains from one sample sequenced in a study of T cells in tuberculosis. Sequencing used immunoSEQ multiplex PCR; TCRdb keeps in-frame clones, though not all of them. The repertoire consists of 30,000 or so clones, with about 95% occurring once and the leading ten covering roughly 2.5%. The specimen was PBMCs. Source of these receptors: a donor between 10 and 29 years old with latent tuberculosis or without tuberculosis infection.

The chain has TRBV18 and TRBJ2-4; 10 bases map to TRBD2. CDR1 and CDR2 (germline): KGHSH, LQKENI. This CDR3 is 16 amino acids long. V dropped 0 bases and J dropped 11; count of bases not matched to a gene: 10. In DNA form, the CDR3 reads TGTGCCAGCTCACCACCGAGCGGCACTAGCGGGAATCTTCAGTACTTC. Amino acids: CASSPPSGTSGNLQYF.

The CDR3 nucleotides read TGTGCCAGCAGCTCCCCCTTTGGGGGACAGTTCCAAGAGACCCAGTACTTC. Translating it yields CASSSPFGGQFQETQYF. This sequence joins TRBV7-9 and TRBJ2-5, with 7 bases that match TRBD1. V shed 4 bases and J 1 base; nucleotides not matched to a gene: 12. This CDR3 comprises 17 residues. Looked up from germline, CDR1 is SEHNR and CDR2 is FQNEAQ (reference sequence).

The CDR3: CASSVHGQGKYGELFF. The CDR3 bases are TGTGCCAGCAGTGTACATGGACAGGGGAAGTACGGGGAGCTGTTTTTT. V is TRBV25-1 and J is TRBJ2-2, with TRBD1 matching 9 bases. Germline CDR1 reads MGHDK; CDR2 reads SYGVNS. With V trimmed by 4 bases and J by 7 bases, 10 bases remained unmatched. This CDR3 has 16 residues.

The V gene is TRBV7-9, the J gene TRBJ2-1; the D gene is possibly TRBD1 (6 bases). The CDR3 consists of 15 residues. Trimming took off 9 bases at V and 0 bases at J, with 15 bases between the two ends. CDR1 and CDR2 from the germline V gene are SEHNR and FQNEAQ (reference sequence). CDR3 nucleotides: TGTGCCAGTTTAGGACAGATCTCCTCCTACAATGAGCAGTTCTTC. The encoded protein is CASLGQISSYNEQFF.

This clone was recorded only once. V and J are TRBV11-2 and TRBJ2-5; TRBD2 matches at 11 bases. Germline V gene lookup returns CDR1 SGHAT and CDR2 FQNNGV. The CDR3 runs 16 residues. V was pared by 6 bases and J by 4 bases, with 10 bases of the junction left unmatched. The CDR3 bases are TGTGCCAGCAGGGCTTTAGCGGGAGGGCTTGGAGAGACCCAGTACTTC. It encodes CASRALAGGLGETQYF.

V and J are TRBV19 and TRBJ1-2; tentatively, D is TRBD1 (6 bases). The CDR3 has 13 amino acids. Germline values: CDR1 LNHDA, CDR2 SQIVND (reference sequence). Trimming removed 5 bases from V and 4 bases from J, with 11 bases in between. The CDR3 nucleotides read TGTGCCAGTAGTCAAAAAGGGGGCTATGGCTACACCTTC. Translating gives CASSQKGGYGYTF.

This CDR3 is CASSPNPTGGITEAFF. CDR3 coding DNA: TGTGCCAGCTCACCTAACCCTACAGGGGGGATAACTGAAGCTTTCTTT. The gene calls are TRBV18 and TRBJ1-1, with 8 bases matching TRBD1. Germline CDR1 KGHSH, CDR2 LQKENI. V lost 3 bases to trimming and J lost 5 bases; unmatched junction nucleotides: 11. The CDR3 length is 16 residues.

The gene calls are TRBV6-1 and TRBJ2-3; D is perhaps TRBD2 (7 bases). Trimming stripped 1 base from V and 7 bases from J, with 15 bases between. Per germline, CDR1 MNHNS and CDR2 SASEGT. The CDR3 has 15 amino acids. For the CDR3, the DNA is TGTGCCAGCAGTGAAGAGGAGGGGGGGCCGCATACGCAGTATTTT. It is translated as CASSEEEGGPHTQYF.

The chain links TRBV5-5 to TRBJ1-6, with 8 bases that match TRBD1. Germline lookup yields CDR1 SGHKS and CDR2 YYEKEE (reference sequence). This CDR3 spans 15 amino acids. V dropped 3 bases and J dropped 5; count of bases not matched to a gene: 4. This chain's CDR3 is CASSYGTGDNSPLHF. DNA of the CDR3: TGTGCCAGCAGCTACGGGACAGGCGATAATTCACCCCTCCACTTT.

The chain combines TRBV6-1 with TRBJ2-7; D is possibly TRBD1 (6 bases). The CDR3 has 13 residues. Trimming removed 7 bases from V and 5 bases from J, with 15 bases in between. The germline gives CDR1 MNHNS, CDR2 SASEGT. CDR3 sequence: CASNNRELNEQYF. Written as DNA, the CDR3 is TGTGCCAGCAATAACAGGGAACTTAACGAGCAGTACTTC.